Sequencing of this TCR beta chain was carried out in a study of blood T cells in healthy people across ages. Primed by a sample-barcoded 5' primer and a J-beta primer mix, a second PCR proceeded for about 7 to 11 cycles. Every single cDNA molecule received a tag from a template-switch adaptor with 12 random nucleotides. TCRdb ran MiXCR on the 5' RACE reads and lists one entry per CDR3 protein. The data show fewer than 2,000,000 distinct CDR3 sequences, with almost 35% seen just once and about 11% held by the top ten. Overall study results and limits: With age, beta diversity per million T cells declined roughly linearly, significantly by approximately 40. Among long-lived donors, naive CD4+ cells were more numerous and diversity higher than in aged donors.

There are 16 residues in the CDR3. V was trimmed by 1 base and J by 3 bases, leaving 15 bases between them. CDR1 is LGHNA, CDR2 YNFKEQ, per germline. Isolation recovered at least 6.5 million PBMCs from every sample. In this sample, this clonotype turned up a few times. The target antigen is unknown. Sequenced sample: blood. This TCR was recovered from a woman in her twenties or thirties in good health. V and J are TRBV4-2 and TRBJ2-5; tentative D call: TRBD1 (6 bases). Here the CDR3 DNA reads TGTGCCAGCAGCCAAGGAAACAGGGATCGGAAAGAGACCCAGTACTTC. It codes for CASSQGNRDRKETQYF.